These 13 T cell receptor beta chains share one sample of origin, sequenced in a study of cytomegalovirus exposure and HLA in healthy donors. The study ran its PCR with 60 Vbeta and 13 Jbeta primers. The method was immunoSEQ multiplex PCR; TCRdb's version includes in-frame clones alone and lacks a portion of them. The data hold roughly 130,000 clones, with approximately 8.8% observed a single time. The sample was PBMCs. Source of these receptors: a middle-aged man in good health and CMV-seronegative.

This clone was seen a handful of times. This rearrangement joins TRBV23-1 to TRBJ1-6; 9 bases are shared with TRBD1. TRBV23-1 is known as an ORF, though its function is uncertain. J was trimmed by 8 bases and V by 2 bases; bases with no gene match: 4. The CDR3 runs 15 residues. CDR3 bases: TGCGCCAGCAGTCAACCACAGGGGGCTGATTCACCCCTCCACTTT. Residues: CASSQPQGADSPLHF.

This clone was seen more than once but under ten times. In DNA form, the CDR3 reads TGTGCTAGTGGTTCGGAGGGGGGGGGAGCGTACGAGCAGTACTTC. Protein sequence: CASGSEGGGAYEQYF. The rearrangement uses TRBV12-5 and TRBJ2-7; maybe TRBD2 (7 bases). V was clipped by 4 bases and J by 4 bases, with 17 bases between them. The germline V gene has CDR1 LGHNT and CDR2 FRNRAP. The CDR3 spans 15 residues.

This clone occurred a few times. The chain carries TRBV6-5 and TRBJ2-2, with 9 bases identical to TRBD1. Germline CDR1 is MNHEY and CDR2 is SVGAGI. This CDR3 contains 15 residues. V gave up 6 bases and J gave up 4 bases; unmatched junction bases: 6. The CDR3 loop reads CASRPQGAGTGELFF. The CDR3 bases are TGTGCCAGCAGACCACAGGGGGCAGGCACCGGGGAGCTGTTTTTT.

V usage is TRBV4-1 and J usage is TRBJ2-5; D remains ambiguous. The CDR3 runs to 14 residues. Germline-derived CDR1 and CDR2 are MGHRA and YSYEKL. Trimming took 5 bases from V and 0 from J, leaving 10 bases between them. The DNA for the CDR3 is TGCGCCAGCAGCGATTATGGAGACCAAGAGACCCAGTACTTC. Residues: CASSDYGDQETQYF.

This clone was picked up a small number of times. This chain connects TRBV19 to TRBJ1-2, with D perhaps TRBD1 (6 bases). The V end lost 0 bases, the J end lost 7 bases, and 12 bases lay between the germline ends. The CDR3 covers 14 residues. The germline gives CDR1 LNHDA, CDR2 SQIVND (reference sequence). CDR3 protein: CASSIERQDFGYTF. CDR3 coding DNA: TGTGCCAGTAGTATAGAGCGACAGGATTTTGGCTACACCTTC.

This clone turned up a few times. The V call is TRBV6-4, the J call TRBJ1-2, with D tentatively TRBD1 (6 bases). The ends were cut back, 3 bases at V and 8 bases at J, with 16 bases in the middle. The V gene's germline CDR1 is MRHNA and CDR2 SNTAGT. The CDR3 totals 14 residues. The CDR3 sequence: CASSDWGHKKGYTF. The CDR3, as DNA: TGTGCCAGCAGTGATTGGGGGCATAAGAAGGGCTACACCTTC.

This clone was recorded a few times. The genes are TRBV5-1 and TRBJ1-1; 10 bases line up with TRBD1. V gave up 4 bases and J gave up 4 bases; unmatched junction bases: 7. CDR1 and CDR2 from the germline V gene are SGHRS and YFSETQ. This CDR3 contains 15 residues. CDR3 bases: TGCGCCAGCAGCCCCCAGAGGGACAGGGGCACTGAAGCTTTCTTT. Translated: CASSPQRDRGTEAFF.

The chain recombines TRBV4-3 with TRBJ1-6; D is unresolved. This CDR3 is 14 amino acids long. Trimming removed 9 bases at V and 10 bases at J, with 19 bases between. Germline CDR1 reads LGHNA; CDR2 reads YSLEER. CDR3 in DNA: TGCGCCAGTTCCCCAAGGGTTAGGGAGTCACCCCTCCACTTT. Translating gives CASSPRVRESPLHF.

This clone was counted only a few times. The chain recombines TRBV7-2 with TRBJ1-2; D may be TRBD1 (5 bases). V was cut by 0 bases and J by 1 base, with 9 bases left in between. The CDR3 runs to 15 residues. Per the germline V gene, CDR1 is SGHTA and CDR2 is FQGNSA. CDR3 in amino acids: CASSLANGGNYGYTF. CDR3 bases: TGTGCCAGCAGCTTAGCGAACGGGGGTAACTATGGCTACACCTTC.

The chain joins TRBV7-2 to TRBJ2-3; no reliable D call. This CDR3 is 16 amino acids long. Germline CDR1 reads SGHTA; CDR2 reads FQGNSA. V lost 0 bases and J lost 0, with 10 bases in between. CDR3: CASSLARSVSTDTQYF. The CDR3 DNA reads as TGTGCCAGCAGCTTAGCGCGGTCTGTGAGCACAGATACGCAGTATTTT. Full variable domain (remainder filled in from reference TRBV7-2 and TRBJ2-3): GAGVSQSPSNKVTEKGKDVELRCDPISGHTALYWYRQSLGQGLEFLIYFQGNSAPDKSGLPSDRFSAERTGGSVSTLTIQRTQQEDSAVYLCASSLARSVSTDTQYFGPGTRLTVL.

V and J are TRBV6-6 and TRBJ1-3; D is possibly TRBD1 (6 bases). Germline CDR1 reads MNHNY; CDR2 reads SVGAGI (reference sequence). The CDR3 covers 16 residues. The V end lost 2 bases, the J end lost 0 bases, and 11 bases lay between the germline ends. As DNA, the CDR3 is TGTGCCAGCAGTTACCGCCGGGACAACTCTGGAAACACCATATATTTT. Translated: CASSYRRDNSGNTIYF.

This chain links TRBV13 with TRBJ2-5; D perhaps matches TRBD2 (6 bases). The CDR3 spans 14 residues. CDR1 and CDR2 from the germline V gene are PRHDT and FYEKMQ (reference sequence). Trimming took 5 bases from V and 5 from J, leaving 15 bases between them. The CDR3 reads CASSPRLGLETQYF. CDR3 DNA sequence: TGTGCCAGCAGCCCGCGACTAGGACTGGAGACCCAGTACTTC.

V usage is TRBV14 and J usage is TRBJ2-5; perhaps TRBD1 as D (6 bases). The CDR3 is 15 residues long. Germline assignment: CDR1 SGHDN and CDR2 FVKESK. V lost 4 bases and J lost 5, with 17 bases in between. CDR3 DNA: TGTGCCAGCAGCCTTGGGACACACGAGGGGGAGACCCAGTACTTC. It is translated as CASSLGTHEGETQYF.